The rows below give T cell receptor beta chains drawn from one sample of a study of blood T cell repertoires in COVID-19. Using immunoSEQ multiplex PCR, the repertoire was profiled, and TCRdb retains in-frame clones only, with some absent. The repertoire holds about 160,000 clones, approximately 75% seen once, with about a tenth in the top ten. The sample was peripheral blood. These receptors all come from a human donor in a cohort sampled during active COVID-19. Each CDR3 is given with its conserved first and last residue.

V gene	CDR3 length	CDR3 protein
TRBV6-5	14	CASSSGGTGYEQYF
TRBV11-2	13	CASSLARSTEAFF
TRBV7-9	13	CASSPGTGYFIYF
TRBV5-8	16	CASSYRGLGSNQPQHF
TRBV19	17	CASSSRDRGLSNTEAFF
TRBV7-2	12	CASLSLGNEQFF
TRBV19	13	CASGDSINTEAFF
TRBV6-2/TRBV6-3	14	CASSYRGSNRPQHF
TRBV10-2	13	CASRRGPEGELFF
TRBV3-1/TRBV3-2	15	CASSQASDRAYEQYF
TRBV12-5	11	CASGLVEEQYF
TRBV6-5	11	CASSSSRHYTF
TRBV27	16	CASSSGLSAIYNEQFF
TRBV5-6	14	CASSLAGLLAEAFF
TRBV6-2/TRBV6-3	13	CASSDDAVNEQFF
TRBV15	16	CATSSFGGTTYNEQFF
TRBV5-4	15	CASSTKRDGNTEAFF
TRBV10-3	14	CAIATSKQVPEAFF
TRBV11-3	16	CASSSGLAGGEDTQYF
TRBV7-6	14	CASTTPGQGYEQYF
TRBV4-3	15	CASSQDSGSYNEQFF
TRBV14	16	CASSQRTGVVRETQYF
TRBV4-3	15	CASSQTGLPTGELFF
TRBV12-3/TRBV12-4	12	CASSLSGTEAFF
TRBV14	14	CASSQGTGSYEQYF
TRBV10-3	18	CAIRGRKLAGENTGELFF